The 29 T cell receptor beta chains given below trace back to one sample, sequenced in a study of Ad26.COV2.S vaccination and SARS-CoV-2 variants. Data came from immunoSEQ multiplex PCR; TCRdb stores just in-frame clones and leaves some out. In the table there are 350,000 to 600,000 clones, about nine tenths of which are singletons. Indicated treatment: approximately 18 received Ad26.COV2.S at low or high dose, single or two shots; roughly 5 received placebo; per-sample allocation not given. The samples were gathered on day 63 after the first injection of vaccine or placebo. The specimen was peripheral blood, collected in a trial of Ad26.COV2.S vaccine versus placebo. All receptors derive from a person between 18 and 60 years old who received the Ad26.COV2.S COVID-19 vaccine or a placebo.

The chain links TRBV6-2 or TRBV6-3 to TRBJ1-2; D possibly corresponds to TRBD1 (6 bases). The CDR3 has 14 residues. Deletions cut 4 bases from V and 12 bases from J, with 21 bases between. Looked up from germline, CDR1 is MNHEY and CDR2 is SVGEGT. CDR3 coding DNA: TGTGCCAGCAGTTTTAGTTCCTTCAGGGGATTGGACACCTTC. Protein product: CASSFSSFRGLDTF.

The V call is TRBV6-2 or TRBV6-3, the J call TRBJ2-3, with TRBD2 as a possible D gene (5 bases). V was shortened by 5 bases and J by 2 bases, with 14 bases between the two germline ends. Germline V lookup: CDR1 MNHEY, CDR2 SVGEGT. The CDR3 extends over 15 amino acids. For the CDR3, the DNA is TGTGCCAGCAGTCTTGCAGCGGTTAACACAGATACGCAGTATTTT. Protein sequence: CASSLAAVNTDTQYF.

The chain uses TRBV29-1 and TRBJ2-7; TRBD1 matches at 10 bases. CDR3 length: 13 residues. The V gene end was trimmed by 7 bases and the J gene end by 4 bases; junction bases not matched to a gene: 7. Germline CDR1 is SQVTM and CDR2 is ANQGSEA. CDR3 nucleotide sequence: TGCAGCGCCGCGGGACAGGGGTTATACGAGCAGTACTTC. This gives the protein CSAAGQGLYEQYF.

This chain links TRBV27 with TRBJ2-1, with D unresolved. There are 15 residues in the CDR3. Trimming removed 4 bases at V and 8 bases at J, with 18 bases between. The V gene's germline CDR1 is MNHEY and CDR2 SMNVEV (reference sequence). The CDR3 here is CASSSPSFSGDEQFF. CDR3 nucleotide sequence: TGTGCCAGCAGTTCCCCCTCCTTTAGTGGTGATGAGCAGTTCTTC.

V gene TRBV6-1 combines with J gene TRBJ2-2; 12 nucleotides align to TRBD1. The CDR3 sequence is 19 residues long. CDR1 is MNHNS, CDR2 SASEGT, per germline. With V trimmed by 4 bases and J by 1 base, 10 bases remained unmatched. The CDR3 coding sequence is TGTGCCAGCAGTGGCCGGGGGACAGGGGGCTCTTGGAACACCGGGGAGCTGTTTTTT. Translating it yields CASSGRGTGGSWNTGELFF.

The V call is TRBV7-3, the J call TRBJ2-3; D gene uncertain. Per the germline V gene, CDR1 is SGHTA and CDR2 is FQGTGA. This CDR3 comprises 14 residues. Trimming took off 0 bases at V and 0 bases at J, with 4 bases between the two ends. Written as DNA, the CDR3 is TGTGCCAGCAGCTTAACCTCTAGCACAGATACGCAGTATTTT. Translation gives CASSLTSSTDTQYF. Full variable domain (rest looked up from reference TRBV7-3 and TRBJ2-3): GAGVSQTPSNKVTEKGKYVELRCDPISGHTALYWYRQSLGQGPEFLIYFQGTGAADDSGLPNDRFFAVRPEGSVSTLKIQRTERGDSAVYLCASSLTSSTDTQYFGPGTRLTVL.

This chain links TRBV5-1 with TRBJ1-4; D unresolved. This CDR3 has 14 residues. Germline V lookup: CDR1 SGHRS, CDR2 YFSETQ. V was trimmed by 2 bases and J by 0 bases, leaving 5 bases between them. The CDR3 nucleotides read TGCGCCAGCAGCTTCACCGCAACTAATGAAAAACTGTTTTTT. Residues: CASSFTATNEKLFF.

The rearrangement links TRBV4-2 to TRBJ2-3, with 10 bases matching TRBD2. CDR1 is LGHNA, CDR2 YNFKEQ, per germline. Unmatched junction bases numbered 8, after V lost 6 bases and J lost 2 bases. This CDR3 comprises 16 residues. CDR3 coding DNA: TGTGCCAGCAGAGCGCTTCTAGCGGGGGCCACAGATACGCAGTATTTT. Translation: CASRALLAGATDTQYF.

The CDR3 protein is CASSRDMNTEAFF. CDR3 in DNA: TGTGCCAGCAGCCGGGACATGAACACTGAAGCTTTCTTT. The gene calls are TRBV11-2 and TRBJ1-1; TRBD1 is a possible D gene (6 bases). The V end was cut by 5 bases, the J end by 0 bases, with 7 bases between. The germline CDR1 and CDR2 sequences are SGHAT and FQNNGV. The CDR3 spans 13 residues.

As regards this clone: Other DNA sequences from this sample encode an identical CDR3 as well. The V and J genes are TRBV5-5 and TRBJ1-4; D is perhaps TRBD1 (5 bases). Between the trimmed V and J ends, which lost 1 base and 6 bases, there was a span of 13 bases. This CDR3 comprises 15 residues. CDR1 is SGHKS and CDR2 is YYEKEE in the germline V gene (reference sequence). As DNA, the CDR3 is TGTGCCAGCAGCTTGTCAGGGTGGGGTGATGAAAAACTGTTTTTT. It translates to CASSLSGWGDEKLFF.

This clone was detected only a few times. The rearrangement links TRBV28 to TRBJ1-1; a possible D gene is TRBD1 (6 bases). Germline assignment: CDR1 MDHEN and CDR2 SYDVKM. Between the trimmed V and J ends, which lost 6 bases and 5 bases, there was a span of 19 bases. The CDR3 has 15 amino acids. CDR3 sequence: CASRPMTGLGTEAFF. The CDR3 DNA follows: TGTGCCAGCAGACCTATGACAGGCCTTGGGACTGAAGCTTTCTTT.

This chain connects TRBV28 to TRBJ2-4; TRBD1 matches at 9 bases. V was clipped by 6 bases and J by 5 bases; unmatched bases: 14. This CDR3 has 17 amino acids. Germline CDR1 is MDHEN and CDR2 is SYDVKM. This chain's CDR3 is CASRYSGQGRGQNIQYF. CDR3 bases: TGTGCCAGCAGATACTCGGGACAGGGTAGGGGGCAAAACATTCAGTACTTC. The whole variable domain, filled in from reference TRBV28 and TRBJ2-4, reads DVKVTQSSRYLVKRTGEKVFLECVQDMDHENMFWYRQDPGLGLRLIYFSYDVKMKEKGDIPEGYSVSREKKERFSLILESASTNQTSMYLCASRYSGQGRGQNIQYFGAGTRLSVL.

The chain carries TRBV24-1 and TRBJ2-5, with 10 bases aligning to TRBD1. V was clipped by 7 bases and J by 5 bases; unmatched bases: 9. The CDR3 has 15 residues. Germline values: CDR1 KGHDR, CDR2 SFDVKD. The CDR3, as DNA: TGTGCCACCAGGGGACGACAGGGGGCCTGGGAGACCCAGTACTTC. As protein: CATRGRQGAWETQYF.

The chain combines TRBV24-1 with TRBJ2-1; D is perhaps TRBD2 (6 bases). The CDR3 runs 16 residues. Trimming pared 0 bases from V and 8 bases from J, leaving 16 bases between. CDR1 and CDR2 from the germline V gene are KGHDR and SFDVKD. DNA of the CDR3: TGTGCCACCAGTGATTTGAGCCCCGGAGGGCACGATGAGCAGTTCTTC. Its protein is CATSDLSPGGHDEQFF.

The J gene is TRBJ2-2, the V gene TRBV6-4, with a possible D match to TRBD2 (5 bases). Germline V CDR1 and CDR2: MRHNA, SNTAGT. V was shortened by 6 bases and J by 8 bases, with 16 bases between the two germline ends. The CDR3 contains 14 residues. The CDR3 here is CASSPSSGFGELFF. CDR3 in DNA: TGTGCCAGCAGCCCTAGCAGCGGATTTGGGGAGCTGTTTTTT.

The chain joins TRBV6-5 to TRBJ1-2; D perhaps matches TRBD1 (5 bases). This CDR3 spans 14 amino acids. CDR1 is MNHEY, CDR2 SVGAGI, per germline. Trimming took 2 bases from V and 8 from J, leaving 15 bases between them. The DNA of the CDR3 is TGTGCCAGCAGTTACAGGACGGGCAGGGAGGGCTACACCTTC. It specifies CASSYRTGREGYTF.

The rearrangement joins TRBV18 to TRBJ2-3; D is unresolved. V was pared by 6 bases and J by 5 bases, with 9 bases between. This CDR3 has 12 amino acids. The V gene's germline CDR1 is KGHSH and CDR2 LQKENI. DNA for the CDR3: TGTGCCAGCTCCCCCCAAATAGATACGCAGTATTTT. It specifies CASSPQIDTQYF.

The J gene is TRBJ1-1, the V gene TRBV18; 7 nucleotides line up with TRBD1. Germline loops: CDR1 KGHSH, CDR2 LQKENI. The CDR3 sequence is 15 residues long. V trimming: 5 bases; J trimming: 4 bases; junction bases outside the gene matches: 10. The CDR3, as DNA: TGTGCCAGCTCAGCGCTCGACAGGGACGGCACTGAAGCTTTCTTT. This codes for CASSALDRDGTEAFF. Filled out from reference TRBV18 and TRBJ1-1, the complete variable domain reads NAGVMQNPRHLVRRRGQEARLRCSPMKGHSHVYWYRQLPEEGLKFMVYLQKENIIDESGMPKERFSAEFPKEGPSILRIQQVVRGDSAAYFCASSALDRDGTEAFFGQGTRLTVV.

The chain combines TRBV7-2 with TRBJ2-3; D is possibly TRBD2 (6 bases). Trimming removed 8 bases at V and 6 bases at J, with 18 bases between. Germline V gene sequence: CDR1 SGHTA, CDR2 FQGNSA. The CDR3 has 14 residues. The CDR3 here is CASGLVGGLDTQYF. CDR3 nucleotide sequence: TGTGCCAGCGGTCTAGTGGGGGGTTTGGATACGCAGTATTTT.

The chain couples TRBV5-8 to TRBJ1-5; 12 bases line up with TRBD1. Unmatched junction bases numbered 3, after V lost 3 bases and J lost 5 bases. Germline CDR1 reads SGHTS; CDR2 reads YDEGEE. The CDR3 is 15 residues long. The CDR3 DNA reads TGTGCCAGCAGCTCTGGGACAGGGGGCGATCAGCCCCAGCATTTT. Protein product: CASSSGTGGDQPQHF.

The chain uses TRBV29-1 and TRBJ1-4; 9 bases are shared with TRBD1. Germline V lookup: CDR1 SQVTM, CDR2 ANQGSEA. The V and J ends lost 3 bases and 10 bases, in that order; junction bases with no gene match: 12. The CDR3 totals 15 residues. CDR3 nucleotide sequence: TGCAGCGTTGAGACCTACCGGGACAGGGAAGGAAAACTGTTTTTT. Translation gives CSVETYRDREGKLFF.

This chain connects TRBV11-2 to TRBJ2-1; perhaps TRBD2 as D (7 bases). Germline assignment: CDR1 SGHAT and CDR2 FQNNGV. Trimming removed 6 bases at V and 8 bases at J, with 17 bases between. The length of the CDR3 is 14 residues. The CDR3 spells CASREGGELDEQFF. As DNA, the CDR3 is TGTGCCAGCAGGGAGGGGGGGGAATTGGATGAGCAGTTCTTC.

This rearrangement joins TRBV5-1 to TRBJ2-3; D gene unclear. The CDR3 sequence is 13 residues long. Trimming stripped 7 bases from V and 0 bases from J, with 9 bases between. CDR1 SGHRS and CDR2 YFSETQ come from the germline V gene. DNA of the CDR3: TGCGCCAGCTCTGGCGGAAGCACAGATACGCAGTATTTT. This translates into CASSGGSTDTQYF.

The chain employs TRBV7-2 and TRBJ2-7; TRBD2 agrees at 9 bases. The CDR3 sequence is 15 residues long. The germline V gene has CDR1 SGHTA and CDR2 FQGNSA. Trimming at V came to 4 bases and at J to 0 bases, leaving 4 bases not matched to a gene. The CDR3: CASSSLAGSSYEQYF. The CDR3 bases are TGTGCCAGCAGCTCACTAGCGGGTAGCTCCTACGAGCAGTACTTC.

V is TRBV9 and J is TRBJ2-7; TRBD2 matches 10 bases. The CDR3 consists of 15 residues. Germline V lookup: CDR1 SGDLS, CDR2 YYNGEE. V lost 4 bases and J lost 2; bases outside the gene matches: 6. CDR3 DNA sequence: TGTGCCAGCAGCCCCCTAGCGGGGGCCCCCTACGAGCAGTACTTC. Residues: CASSPLAGAPYEQYF.

The V gene is TRBV4-1, the J gene TRBJ2-2, with D hard to call. The V gene's germline CDR1 is MGHRA and CDR2 YSYEKL. The CDR3 consists of 12 residues. The V gene lost 3 bases and the J gene lost 8 bases, with 7 bases spanning the gap. The CDR3 spells CASSHRLGELFF. CDR3 nucleotide sequence: TGCGCCAGCAGCCACAGGCTTGGGGAGCTGTTTTTT.

This rearrangement joins TRBV7-8 to TRBJ2-5; a weak D match, TRBD1 (6 bases). The V gene lost 7 bases and the J gene lost 3 bases, with 12 bases spanning the gap. The CDR3 length is 13 residues. Per the germline V gene, CDR1 is SGHVS and CDR2 is FQNEAQ. Here the CDR3 reads CASTRDNKETQYF. The CDR3 DNA sequence: TGTGCCAGCACTCGGGACAACAAAGAGACCCAGTACTTC. Supplemented by reference TRBV7-8 and TRBJ2-5, the full variable domain reads GAGVSQSPRYKVAKRGQDVALRCDPISGHVSLFWYQQALGQGPEFLTYFQNEAQLDKSGLPSDRFFAERPEGSVSTLKIQRTQQEDSAVYLCASTRDNKETQYFGPGTRLLVL.

The chain carries TRBV7-9 and TRBJ2-7, with D possibly being TRBD1 (6 bases). Germline CDR1 is SEHNR and CDR2 is FQNEAQ (reference sequence). V was cut by 4 bases and J by 1 base, with 8 bases left in between. The CDR3 is 13 residues long. CDR3 protein: CASSSDRSYEQYF. DNA for the CDR3: TGTGCCAGCAGCTCGGACAGATCCTACGAGCAGTACTTC.

The chain joins TRBV30 to TRBJ2-2; TRBD1 agrees at 10 bases. This CDR3 has 16 amino acids. Germline CDR1 GTSNPN, CDR2 SVGIG (reference sequence). V gave up 4 bases and J gave up 4 bases; unmatched junction bases: 9. The CDR3 DNA is TGTGCCTGGAAACAAGGGGGGACAGGGGCCACCGGGGAGCTGTTTTTT. Encoded protein: CAWKQGGTGATGELFF.